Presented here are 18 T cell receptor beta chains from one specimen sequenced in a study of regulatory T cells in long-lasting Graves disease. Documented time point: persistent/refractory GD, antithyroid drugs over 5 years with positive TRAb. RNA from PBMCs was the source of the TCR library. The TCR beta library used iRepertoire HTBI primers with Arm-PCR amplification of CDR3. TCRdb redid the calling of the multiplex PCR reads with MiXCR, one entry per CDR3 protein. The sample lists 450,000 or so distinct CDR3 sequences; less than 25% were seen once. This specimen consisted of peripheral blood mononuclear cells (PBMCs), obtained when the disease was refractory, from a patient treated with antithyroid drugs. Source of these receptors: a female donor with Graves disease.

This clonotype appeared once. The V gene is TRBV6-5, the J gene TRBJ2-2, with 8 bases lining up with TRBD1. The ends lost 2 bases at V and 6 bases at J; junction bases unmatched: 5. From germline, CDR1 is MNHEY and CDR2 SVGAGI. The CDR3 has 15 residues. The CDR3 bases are TGTGCCAGCAGTTACCGCGGGACAGGCGCCGGGGAGCTGTTTTTT. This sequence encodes CASSYRGTGAGELFF.

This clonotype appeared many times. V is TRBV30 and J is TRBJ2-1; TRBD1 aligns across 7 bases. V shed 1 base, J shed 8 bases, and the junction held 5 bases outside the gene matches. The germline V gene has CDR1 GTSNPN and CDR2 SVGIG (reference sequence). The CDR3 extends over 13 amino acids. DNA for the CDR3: TGTGCCTGGAGTGCGACAGGGCCCCATGAGCAGTTCTTC. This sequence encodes CAWSATGPHEQFF.

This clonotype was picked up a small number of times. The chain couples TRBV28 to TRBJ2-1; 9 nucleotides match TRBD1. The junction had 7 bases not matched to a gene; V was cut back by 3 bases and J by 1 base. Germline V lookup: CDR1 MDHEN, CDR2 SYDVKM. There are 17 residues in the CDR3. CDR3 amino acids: CASSFPTGGLSYNEQFF. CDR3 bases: TGTGCCAGCAGTTTCCCGACAGGGGGACTGTCCTACAATGAGCAGTTCTTC.

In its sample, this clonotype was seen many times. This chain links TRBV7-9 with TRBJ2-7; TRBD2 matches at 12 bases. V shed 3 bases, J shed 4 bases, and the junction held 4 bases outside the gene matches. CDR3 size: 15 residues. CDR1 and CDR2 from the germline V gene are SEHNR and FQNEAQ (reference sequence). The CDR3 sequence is CASSFQGLAGYEQYF. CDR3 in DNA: TGTGCCAGCAGCTTCCAAGGACTAGCGGGATACGAGCAGTACTTC.

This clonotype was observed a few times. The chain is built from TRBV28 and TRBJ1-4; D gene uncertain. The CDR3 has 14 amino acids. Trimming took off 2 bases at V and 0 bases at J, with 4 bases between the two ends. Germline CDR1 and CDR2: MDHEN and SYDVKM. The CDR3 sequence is CASSLPSTNEKLFF. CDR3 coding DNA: TGTGCCAGCAGTTTACCCTCAACTAATGAAAAACTGTTTTTT.

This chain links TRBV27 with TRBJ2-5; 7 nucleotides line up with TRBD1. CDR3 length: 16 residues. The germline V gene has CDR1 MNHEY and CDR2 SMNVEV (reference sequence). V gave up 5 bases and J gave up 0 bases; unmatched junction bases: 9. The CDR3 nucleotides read TGTGCCAGCAGTCCCCAGACAGGGCGCAACCAAGAGACCCAGTACTTC. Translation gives CASSPQTGRNQETQYF.

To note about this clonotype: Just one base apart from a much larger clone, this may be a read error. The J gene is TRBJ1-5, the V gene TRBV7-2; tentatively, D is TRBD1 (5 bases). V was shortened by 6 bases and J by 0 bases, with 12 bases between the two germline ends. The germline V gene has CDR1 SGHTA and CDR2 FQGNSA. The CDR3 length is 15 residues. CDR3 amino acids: CASRSRGNSNQPQHF. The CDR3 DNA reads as TGTGCCAGCAGATCCCGGGGGAATAGCAATCAGCCCCAGCATTTT.

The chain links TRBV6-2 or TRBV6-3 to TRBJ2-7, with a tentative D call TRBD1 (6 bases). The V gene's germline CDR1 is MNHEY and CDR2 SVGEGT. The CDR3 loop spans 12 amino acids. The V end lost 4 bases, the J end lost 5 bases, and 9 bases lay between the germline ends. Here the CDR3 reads CASSSPGDEQYF. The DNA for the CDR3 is TGTGCCAGCAGTTCGCCAGGGGACGAGCAGTACTTC.

For the CDR3, the DNA is TGTGCCAGCAGCCACGCGGCCGGGGAGCTGTTTTTT. Its protein is CASSHAAGELFF. The V gene is TRBV7-9, the J gene TRBJ2-2; D unclear. V was clipped by 5 bases and J by 6 bases, with 7 bases between them. CDR1 SEHNR and CDR2 FQNEAQ come from the germline V gene (reference sequence). This CDR3 spans 12 amino acids.

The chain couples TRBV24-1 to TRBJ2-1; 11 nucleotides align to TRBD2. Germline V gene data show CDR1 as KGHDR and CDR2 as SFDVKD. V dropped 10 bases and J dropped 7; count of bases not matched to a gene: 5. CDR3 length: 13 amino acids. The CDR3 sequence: CATETSGTNEQFF. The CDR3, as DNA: TGTGCCACTGAGACTAGCGGGACGAATGAGCAGTTCTTC.

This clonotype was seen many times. Here the CDR3 reads CASSRFTRTGNYGYTF. The CDR3 region has the DNA TGTGCCAGCAGCCGTTTCACCAGGACAGGAAACTATGGCTACACCTTC. The genes are TRBV7-8 and TRBJ1-2; 7 nucleotides agree with TRBD1. Trimming took 5 bases from V and 2 from J; bases not matched to a gene: 11. The CDR3 runs 16 residues. Germline V gene sequence: CDR1 SGHVS, CDR2 FQNEAQ.

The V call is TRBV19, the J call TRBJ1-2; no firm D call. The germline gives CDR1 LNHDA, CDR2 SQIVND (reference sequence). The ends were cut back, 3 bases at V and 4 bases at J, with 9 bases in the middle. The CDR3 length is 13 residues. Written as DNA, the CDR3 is TGTGCCAGTAGTATCTACGGCCCCTATGGCTACACCTTC. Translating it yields CASSIYGPYGYTF.

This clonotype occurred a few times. The CDR3 spells CATKQTLNTEAFF. Here the CDR3 DNA reads TGCGCCACCAAACAGACCTTGAACACTGAAGCTTTCTTT. The genes are TRBV10-2 and TRBJ1-1; D not certain. V was pared by 10 bases and J by 0 bases, with 12 bases between. The germline V gene has CDR1 WSHSY and CDR2 SAAADI. The CDR3 covers 13 residues.

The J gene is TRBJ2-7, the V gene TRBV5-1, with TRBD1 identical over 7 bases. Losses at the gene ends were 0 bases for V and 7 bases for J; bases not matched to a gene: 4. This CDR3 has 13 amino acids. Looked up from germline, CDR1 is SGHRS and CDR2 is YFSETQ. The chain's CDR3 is CASSLAGTAEQYF. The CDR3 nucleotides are TGCGCCAGCAGCTTGGCCGGGACAGCGGAGCAGTACTTC.

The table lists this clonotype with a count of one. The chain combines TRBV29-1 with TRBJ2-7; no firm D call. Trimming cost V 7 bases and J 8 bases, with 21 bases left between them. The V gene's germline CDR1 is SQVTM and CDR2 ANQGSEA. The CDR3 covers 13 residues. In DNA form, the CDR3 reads TGCAGCGCCGGCGGCACAAATACTCACAAGCAGTACTTC. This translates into CSAGGTNTHKQYF.

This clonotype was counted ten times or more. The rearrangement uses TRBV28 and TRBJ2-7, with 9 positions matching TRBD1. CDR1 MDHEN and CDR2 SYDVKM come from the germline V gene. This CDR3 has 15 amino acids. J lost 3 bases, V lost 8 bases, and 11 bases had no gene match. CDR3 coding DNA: TGTGCCAGCGAACACGGGACAGGGACTTTCTACGAGCAGTACTTC. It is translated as CASEHGTGTFYEQYF.

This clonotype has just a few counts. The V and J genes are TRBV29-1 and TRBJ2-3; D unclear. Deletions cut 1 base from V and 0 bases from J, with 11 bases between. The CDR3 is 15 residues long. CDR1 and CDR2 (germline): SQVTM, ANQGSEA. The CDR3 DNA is TGCAGCGTTGAAGTACAACTCCTTAGCACAGATACGCAGTATTTT. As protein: CSVEVQLLSTDTQYF.

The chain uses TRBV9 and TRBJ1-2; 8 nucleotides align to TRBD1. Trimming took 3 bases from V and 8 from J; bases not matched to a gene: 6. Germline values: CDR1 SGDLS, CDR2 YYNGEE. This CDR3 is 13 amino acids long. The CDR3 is CASSAGTGRGYTF. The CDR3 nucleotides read TGTGCCAGCAGCGCCGGGACAGGTCGCGGCTACACCTTC.